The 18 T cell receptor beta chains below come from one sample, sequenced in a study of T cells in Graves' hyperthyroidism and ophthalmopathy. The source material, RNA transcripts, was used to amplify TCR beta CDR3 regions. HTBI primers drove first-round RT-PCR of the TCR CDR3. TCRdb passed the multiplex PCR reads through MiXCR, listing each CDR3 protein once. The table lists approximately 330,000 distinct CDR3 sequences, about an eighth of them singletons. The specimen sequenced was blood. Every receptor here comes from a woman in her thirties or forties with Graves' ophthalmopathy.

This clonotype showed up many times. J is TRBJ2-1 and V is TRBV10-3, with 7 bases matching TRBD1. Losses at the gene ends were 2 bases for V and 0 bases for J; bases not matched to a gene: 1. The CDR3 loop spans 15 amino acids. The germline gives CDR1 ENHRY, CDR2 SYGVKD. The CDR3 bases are TGTGCCATCAGTGAGGACAGGGCCTCCTACAATGAGCAGTTCTTC. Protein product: CAISEDRASYNEQFF.

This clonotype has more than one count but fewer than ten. CDR3 in amino acids: CASSLISGELFF. For the CDR3, the DNA is TGTGCCAGCAGTTTAATTTCCGGGGAGCTGTTTTTT. V is TRBV19 and J is TRBJ2-2; D unresolved. The CDR3 totals 12 residues. The V gene lost 9 bases and the J gene lost 6 bases, with 11 bases spanning the gap. Per the germline V gene, CDR1 is LNHDA and CDR2 is SQIVND (reference sequence).

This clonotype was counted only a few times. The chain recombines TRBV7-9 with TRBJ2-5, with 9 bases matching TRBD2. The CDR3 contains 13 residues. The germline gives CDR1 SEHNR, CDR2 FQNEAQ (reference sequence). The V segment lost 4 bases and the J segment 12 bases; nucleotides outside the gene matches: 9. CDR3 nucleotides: TGTGCCAGCAGCTCTAGCGGGGCCAGCGAAAAGTACTTC. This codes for CASSSSGASEKYF.

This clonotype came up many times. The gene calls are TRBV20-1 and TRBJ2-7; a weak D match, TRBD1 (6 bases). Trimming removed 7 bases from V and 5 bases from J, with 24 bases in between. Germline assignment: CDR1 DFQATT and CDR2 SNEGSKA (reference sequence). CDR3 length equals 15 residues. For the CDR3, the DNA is TGCAGTGTTCCGCAGCTCCGGCAGGGGACGGACGAGCAGTACTTC. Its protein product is CSVPQLRQGTDEQYF.

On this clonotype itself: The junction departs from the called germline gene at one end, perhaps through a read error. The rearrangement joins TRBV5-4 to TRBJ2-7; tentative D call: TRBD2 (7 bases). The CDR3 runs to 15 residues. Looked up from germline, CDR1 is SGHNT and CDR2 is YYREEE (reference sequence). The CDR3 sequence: CVSMTWGGLEDEQYF. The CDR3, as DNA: TGTGTCAGCATGACTTGGGGGGGCCTAGAAGACGAGCAGTACTTC.

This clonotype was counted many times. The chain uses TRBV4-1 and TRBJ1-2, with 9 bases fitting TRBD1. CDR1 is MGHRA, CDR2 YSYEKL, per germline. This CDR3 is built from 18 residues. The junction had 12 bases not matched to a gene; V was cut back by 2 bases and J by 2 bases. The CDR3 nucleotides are TGCGCCAGCAGCCAATATACTCTCCCGGGACAGGGAAACTATGGCTACACCTTC. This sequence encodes CASSQYTLPGQGNYGYTF.

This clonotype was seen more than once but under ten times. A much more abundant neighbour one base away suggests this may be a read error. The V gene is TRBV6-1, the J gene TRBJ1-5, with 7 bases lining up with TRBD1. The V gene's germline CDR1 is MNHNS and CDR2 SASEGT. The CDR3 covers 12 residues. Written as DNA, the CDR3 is TGTACCAGCAGCGAACTGACAGGGATACAACATTTT. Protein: CTSSELTGIQHF.

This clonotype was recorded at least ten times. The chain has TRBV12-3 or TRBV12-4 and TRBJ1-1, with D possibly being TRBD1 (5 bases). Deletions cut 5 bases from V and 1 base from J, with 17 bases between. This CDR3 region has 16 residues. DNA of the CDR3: TGTGCCAGCAGTCCCCGATTGGGACCGACGAACACTGAAGCTTTCTTT. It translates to CASSPRLGPTNTEAFF.

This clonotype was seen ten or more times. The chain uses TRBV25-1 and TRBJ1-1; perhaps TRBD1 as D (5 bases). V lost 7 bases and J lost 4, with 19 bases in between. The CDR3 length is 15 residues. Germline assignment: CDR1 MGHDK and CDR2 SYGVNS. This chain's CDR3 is CASTPSVGRSTEAFF. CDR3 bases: TGTGCCAGCACTCCCTCCGTGGGGCGGAGCACTGAAGCTTTCTTT.

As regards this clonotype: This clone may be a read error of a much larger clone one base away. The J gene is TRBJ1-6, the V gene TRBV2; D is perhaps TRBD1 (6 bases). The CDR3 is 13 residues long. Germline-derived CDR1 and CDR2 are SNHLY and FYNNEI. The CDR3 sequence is CASRDIDNSPIHF. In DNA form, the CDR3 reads TGTGCCAGTCGGGACATCGACAATTCACCCATCCACTTT. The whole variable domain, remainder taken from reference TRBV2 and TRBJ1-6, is EPEVTQTPSHQVTQMGQEVILRCVPISNHLYFYWYRQILGQKVEFLVSFYNNEISEKSEIFDDQFSVERPDGSNFTLKIRSTKLEDSAMYFCASRDIDNSPIHFGNGTRLTVT.

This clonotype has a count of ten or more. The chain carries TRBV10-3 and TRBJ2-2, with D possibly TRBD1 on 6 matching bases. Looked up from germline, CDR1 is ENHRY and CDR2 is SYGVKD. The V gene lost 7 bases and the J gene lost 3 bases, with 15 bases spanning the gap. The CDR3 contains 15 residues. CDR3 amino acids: CAINAGQPDTGELFF. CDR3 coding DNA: TGTGCCATCAATGCCGGACAGCCCGACACCGGGGAGCTGTTTTTT.

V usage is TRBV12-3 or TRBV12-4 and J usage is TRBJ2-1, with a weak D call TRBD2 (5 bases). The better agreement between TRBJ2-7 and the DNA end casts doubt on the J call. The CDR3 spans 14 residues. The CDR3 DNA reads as TGTGCCAGCTCGTCTAGCAAGTCGGGCAATGAGCAGTACTTC. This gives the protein CASSSSKSGNEQYF.

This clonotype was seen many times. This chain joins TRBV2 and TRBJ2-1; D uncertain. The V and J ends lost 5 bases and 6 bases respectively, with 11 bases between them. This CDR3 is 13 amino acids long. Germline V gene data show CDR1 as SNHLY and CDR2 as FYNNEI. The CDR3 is CASSRSIVNEQFF. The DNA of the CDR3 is TGTGCCAGCAGTCGCTCGATAGTCAATGAGCAGTTCTTC. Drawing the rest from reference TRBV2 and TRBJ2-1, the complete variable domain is EPEVTQTPSHQVTQMGQEVILRCVPISNHLYFYWYRQILGQKVEFLVSFYNNEISEKSEIFDDQFSVERPDGSNFTLKIRSTKLEDSAMYFCASSRSIVNEQFFGPGTRLTVL.

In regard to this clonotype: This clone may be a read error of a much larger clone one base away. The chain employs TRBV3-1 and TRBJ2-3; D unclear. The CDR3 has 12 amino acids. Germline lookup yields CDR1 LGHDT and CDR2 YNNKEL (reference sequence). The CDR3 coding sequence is TGTGCCAGCAGCCAGGGTATAGATACGCAGTGTTTT. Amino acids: CASSQGIDTQCF.

CDR3 protein: CAEQTDSNEQYF. The CDR3 region has the DNA TGTGCCGAACAGACAGACAGTAACGAGCAGTACTTC. The chain uses TRBV9 and TRBJ2-7; tentative D call: TRBD1 (5 bases). The V and J ends lost 10 bases and 5 bases respectively, with 16 bases between them. The CDR3 consists of 12 residues. Germline loops: CDR1 SGDLS, CDR2 YYNGEE. Drawing the rest from reference TRBV9 and TRBJ2-7, the complete variable domain is DSGVTQTPKHLITATGQRVTLRCSPRSGDLSVYWYQQSLDQGLQFLIQYYNGEERAKGNILERFSAQQFPDLHSELNLSSLELGDSALYFCAEQTDSNEQYFGPGTRLTVT.

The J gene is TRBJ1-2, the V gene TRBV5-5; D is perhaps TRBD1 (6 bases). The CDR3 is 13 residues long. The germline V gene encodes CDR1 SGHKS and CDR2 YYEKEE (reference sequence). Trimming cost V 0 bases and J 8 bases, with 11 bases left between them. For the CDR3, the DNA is TGTGCCAGCAGCTTGGGGCAGGGGTGGGGCTACACCTTC. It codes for CASSLGQGWGYTF. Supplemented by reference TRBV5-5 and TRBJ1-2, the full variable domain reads DAGVTQSPTHLIKTRGQQVTLRCSPISGHKSVSWYQQVLGQGPQFIFQYYEKEERGRGNFPDRFSARQFPNYSSELNVNALLLGDSALYLCASSLGQGWGYTFGSGTRLTVV.

CDR3 amino acids: CASSVATGGQGNGYTF. Written as DNA, the CDR3 is TGTGCCAGCAGCGTAGCTACGGGGGGTCAGGGAAATGGCTACACCTTC. The rearrangement joins TRBV9 to TRBJ1-2; D is possibly TRBD1 (5 bases). Trimming took off 0 bases at V and 6 bases at J, with 18 bases between the two ends. The CDR3 runs 16 residues. The germline V gene encodes CDR1 SGDLS and CDR2 YYNGEE.

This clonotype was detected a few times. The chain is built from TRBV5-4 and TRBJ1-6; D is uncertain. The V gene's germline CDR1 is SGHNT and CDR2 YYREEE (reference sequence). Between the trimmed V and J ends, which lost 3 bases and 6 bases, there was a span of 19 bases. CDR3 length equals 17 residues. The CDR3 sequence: CASSYRLSGSSNSPLHF. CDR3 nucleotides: TGTGCCAGCAGCTACCGACTAAGTGGCAGCTCTAATTCACCCCTCCACTTT.